This record looks at one T cell receptor beta chain sequence and its context. Antigen unknown. This sample is drawn from a study of shared clonotypes between healthy human individuals. Study results and caveats: Compared with memory subsets, naive subsets generally had larger estimated richness. Although depth was large, rarefaction showed that sequencing of the sorted subsets was incomplete. In a few donors, around 5% of naive CD4 clonotypes appeared in common.

V trimming: 3 bases; J trimming: 1 base; junction bases outside the gene matches: 5. Germline-derived CDR1 and CDR2 are SEHNR and FQNEAQ (reference sequence). The CDR3 sequence is 15 residues long. Selected positively for CCR7 and CD45RO-negative, naive CD8 cells excluded terminally differentiated effector memory CD45RA+ cells. All the donors were Caucasian adults who lived in Nashville, Tennessee. Libraries were prepared by immunoSEQ multiplex PCR; TCRdb keeps only in-frame clonotypes and omits some of them. Among roughly 890,000 clones listed, approximately 92% were seen once. The J gene is TRBJ1-1, the V gene TRBV7-9; the match to TRBD1 covers 7 bases. This TCR derives from a man aged 25 to 40 in good health. Sequenced input: naive CD8+ T cells sorted from blood. In nucleotides, the CDR3 is TGTGCCAGCAGCTTGTCCCGGGACAGGAACACTGAAGCTTTCTTT. Encoded protein: CASSLSRDRNTEAFF.